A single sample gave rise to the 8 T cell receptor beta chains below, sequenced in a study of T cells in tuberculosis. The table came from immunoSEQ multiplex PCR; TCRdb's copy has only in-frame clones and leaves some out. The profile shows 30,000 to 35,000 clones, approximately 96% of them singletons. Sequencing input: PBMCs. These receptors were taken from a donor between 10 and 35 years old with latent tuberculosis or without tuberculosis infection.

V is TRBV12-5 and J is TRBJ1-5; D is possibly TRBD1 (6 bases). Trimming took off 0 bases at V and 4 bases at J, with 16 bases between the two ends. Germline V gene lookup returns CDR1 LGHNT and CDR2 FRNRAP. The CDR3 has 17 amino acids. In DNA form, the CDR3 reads TGTGCTAGTGGTTTGGTACGGGGGGGCGCGACAAATCAGCCCCAGCATTTT. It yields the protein CASGLVRGGATNQPQHF.

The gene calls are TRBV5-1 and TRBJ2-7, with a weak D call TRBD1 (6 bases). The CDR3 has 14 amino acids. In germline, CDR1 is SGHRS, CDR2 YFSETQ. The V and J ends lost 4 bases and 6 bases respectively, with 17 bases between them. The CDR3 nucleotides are TGCGCCAGCAGCGCCGCACAGGGTCCTGGCGAGCAGTACTTC. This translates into CASSAAQGPGEQYF.

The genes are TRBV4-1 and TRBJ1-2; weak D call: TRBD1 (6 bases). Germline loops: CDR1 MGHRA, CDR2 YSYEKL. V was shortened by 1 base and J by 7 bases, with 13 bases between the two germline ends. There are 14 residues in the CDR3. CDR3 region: CASSQVSGGGGYTF. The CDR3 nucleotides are TGCGCCAGCAGCCAAGTTTCGGGGGGCGGTGGCTACACCTTC.

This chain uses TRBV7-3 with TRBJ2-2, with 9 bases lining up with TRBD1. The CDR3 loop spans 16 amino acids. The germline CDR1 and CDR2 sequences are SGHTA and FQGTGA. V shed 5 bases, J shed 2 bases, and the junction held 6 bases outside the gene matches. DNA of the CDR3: TGTGCCAGCAGCATGCCGGGACAGGGTAACACCGGGGAGCTGTTTTTT. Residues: CASSMPGQGNTGELFF.

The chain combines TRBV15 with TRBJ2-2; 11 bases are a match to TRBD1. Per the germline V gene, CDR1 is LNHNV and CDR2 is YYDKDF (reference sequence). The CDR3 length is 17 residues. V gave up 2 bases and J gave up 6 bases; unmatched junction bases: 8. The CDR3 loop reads CATSRRPGQGVSGELFF. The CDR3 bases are TGTGCCACCAGCAGACGACCGGGACAGGGGGTATCCGGGGAGCTGTTTTTT.

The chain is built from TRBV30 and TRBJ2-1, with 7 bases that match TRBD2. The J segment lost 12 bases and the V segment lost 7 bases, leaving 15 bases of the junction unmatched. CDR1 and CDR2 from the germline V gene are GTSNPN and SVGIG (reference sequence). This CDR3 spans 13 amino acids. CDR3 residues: CAFQAGGTIGQFF. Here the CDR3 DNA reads TGTGCCTTCCAAGCCGGCGGGACTATAGGGCAGTTCTTC. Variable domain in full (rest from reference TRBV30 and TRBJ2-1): SQTIHQWPATLVQPVGSPLSLECTVEGTSNPNLYWYRQAAGRGLQLLFYSVGIGQISSEVPQNLSASRPQDRQFILSSKKLLLSDSGFYLCAFQAGGTIGQFFGPGTRLTVL.

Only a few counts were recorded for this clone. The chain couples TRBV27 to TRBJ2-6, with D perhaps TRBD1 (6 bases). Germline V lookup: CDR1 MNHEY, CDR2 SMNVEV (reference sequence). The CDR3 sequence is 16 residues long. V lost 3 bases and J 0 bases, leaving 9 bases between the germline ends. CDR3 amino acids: CASSFGGFSGANVLTF. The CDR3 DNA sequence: TGTGCCAGCAGTTTTGGGGGCTTCTCTGGGGCCAACGTCCTGACTTTC.

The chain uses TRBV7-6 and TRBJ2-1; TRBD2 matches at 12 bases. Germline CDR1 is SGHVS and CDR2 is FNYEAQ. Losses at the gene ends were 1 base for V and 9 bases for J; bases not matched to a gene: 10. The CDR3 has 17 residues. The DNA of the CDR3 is TGTGCCAGCAGCTTAGACCCTGGACTAGCGGGATCCCCTGAGCAGTTCTTC. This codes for CASSLDPGLAGSPEQFF.